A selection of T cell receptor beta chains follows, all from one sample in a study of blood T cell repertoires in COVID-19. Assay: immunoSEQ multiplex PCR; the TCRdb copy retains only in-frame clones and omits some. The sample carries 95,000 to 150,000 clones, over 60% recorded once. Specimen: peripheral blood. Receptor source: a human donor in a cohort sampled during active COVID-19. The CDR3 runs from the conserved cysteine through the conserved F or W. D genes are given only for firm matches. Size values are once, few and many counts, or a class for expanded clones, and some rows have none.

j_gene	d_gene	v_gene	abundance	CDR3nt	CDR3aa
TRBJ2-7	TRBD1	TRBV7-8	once	TGTGCCAGCAGCTCGGACAGGGCCGAGCAGTACTTC	CASSSDRAEQYF
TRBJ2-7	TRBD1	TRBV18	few	TGTGCCAGCTCAGGGGGGACAGGCTACGAGCAGTACTTC	CASSGGTGYEQYF
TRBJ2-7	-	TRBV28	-	TGTGCCAGCAGTTTACGTGGCCCCTACGAGCAGTACTTC	CASSLRGPYEQYF
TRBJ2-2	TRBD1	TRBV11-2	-	TGTGCCAGCAGCTTTTACAGGGGGCAGCCCGGGGAGCTGTTTTTT	CASSFYRGQPGELFF
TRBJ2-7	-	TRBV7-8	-	TGTGCCAGCAGCTTTAGCTACGAGCAGTACTTC	CASSFSYEQYF
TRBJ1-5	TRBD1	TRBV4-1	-	TGCGCCAGCAGCCAGGGACAGGTCCACAATCAGCCCCAGCATTTT	CASSQGQVHNQPQHF
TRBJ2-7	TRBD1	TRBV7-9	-	TGTGCCAGCAGCTCCCGCAAGACAGGGGACTCCTACGAGCAGTACTTC	CASSSRKTGDSYEQYF
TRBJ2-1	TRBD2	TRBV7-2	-	TGTGCCAGCAGCCCCCGACTAGCGGGGCTTGGGGTATACAATGAGCAGTTCTTC	CASSPRLAGLGVYNEQFF
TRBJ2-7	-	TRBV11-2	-	TGTGCCAGCAGCGTCGGACTCGAGGGCTACGAGCAGTACTTC	CASSVGLEGYEQYF
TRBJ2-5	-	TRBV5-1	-	TGCGCCAGCAGCTTGGAGGACAGTCAAGAGACCCAGTACTTC	CASSLEDSQETQYF
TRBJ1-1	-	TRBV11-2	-	TGTGCCAGCAGCTTAGCTCCCCGAGGGAGGAACACTGAAGCTTTCTTT	CASSLAPRGRNTEAFF
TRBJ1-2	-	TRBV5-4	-	TGTGCCAGCAGCCCCGCTCTGGAAGCCACTATCTATGGCTACACCTTC	CASSPALEATIYGYTF
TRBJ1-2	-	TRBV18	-	TGTGCCAGCTCACAGCTTCGTGGACAGACCTATGGCTACACCTTC	CASSQLRGQTYGYTF
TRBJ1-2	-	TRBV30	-	TGTGCCTGGACCCGCAACGTGGGCAGGGACTATGGCTACACCTTC	CAWTRNVGRDYGYTF
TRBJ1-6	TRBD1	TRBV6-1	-	TGTGCCAGCAGTGAACGGACAGGGAGGAATAATTCACCCCTCCACTTT	CASSERTGRNNSPLHF
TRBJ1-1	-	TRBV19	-	TGTGCCAGTAGTATGGGGCACAGCACTGAAGCTTTCTTT	CASSMGHSTEAFF
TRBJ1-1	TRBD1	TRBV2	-	TGTGCCAGCAGTGAAAGTCCCGGGACAGGGGGCGTGAACACTGAAGCTTTCTTT	CASSESPGTGGVNTEAFF
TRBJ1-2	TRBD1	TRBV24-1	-	TGTGCCACCAGTGATCCATGGACAGGGGACTATGGCTACACCTTC	CATSDPWTGDYGYTF
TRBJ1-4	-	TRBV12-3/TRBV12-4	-	TGTGCCAGCAGTTTTGGAGGAAAACTGTTTTTT	CASSFGGKLFF
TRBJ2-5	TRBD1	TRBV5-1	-	TGCGCCAGCAGTTTGGGGACAGGGGGTGAGACCCAGTACTTC	CASSLGTGGETQYF
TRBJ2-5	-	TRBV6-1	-	TGTGCCAGCAGTGAACCTTCAGGGACTCCTGCCGGCGAGACCCAGTACTTC	CASSEPSGTPAGETQYF
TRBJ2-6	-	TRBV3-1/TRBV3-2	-	TGTGCCAGCAGCCAAGCAGGATCTGGGGCCAACGTCCTGACTTTC	CASSQAGSGANVLTF
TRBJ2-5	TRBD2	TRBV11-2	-	TGTGCCAGCAGCTTAGTTACGCGGGAGCCGGGGGAGACCCAGTACTTC	CASSLVTREPGETQYF
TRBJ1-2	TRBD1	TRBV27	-	TGTGCCAGCAAGTTGACAGGGGCGGGGGGCTACACCTTC	CASKLTGAGGYTF
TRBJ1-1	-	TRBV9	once	TGTGCCAGCAGCGTACGAGAATATTCGAACACTGAAGCTTTCTTT	CASSVREYSNTEAFF
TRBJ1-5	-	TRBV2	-	TGTGCCAGCAGTGTTTTCGCCGAAGACTATAGCAATCAGCCCCAGCATTTT	CASSVFAEDYSNQPQHF
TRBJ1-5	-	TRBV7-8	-	TGTGCCAGCAGTCAGAGGGGCAATCAGCCCCAGCATTTT	CASSQRGNQPQHF
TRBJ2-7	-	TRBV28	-	TGTGCCAGCAGTTATACACGCTTCCAGCAGTACTTC	CASSYTRFQQYF
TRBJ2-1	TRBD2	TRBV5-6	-	TGTGCCAGCAGCTTGGGGCCAGCGGGGGGGAATGAGCAGTTCTTC	CASSLGPAGGNEQFF
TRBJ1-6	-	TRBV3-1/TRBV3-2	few	TGTGCCAGCAGCCAACAGGGCGGTAATTCACCCCTCCACTTT	CASSQQGGNSPLHF
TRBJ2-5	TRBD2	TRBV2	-	TGTGCCAGCAGCCCGACTAGCGGGAGAGGAGAGACCCAGTACTTC	CASSPTSGRGETQYF
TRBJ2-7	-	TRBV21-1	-	TGTGCCAGCAGCAAAGCGAAGGGGGTCCCCTACGAGCAGTACTTC	CASSKAKGVPYEQYF
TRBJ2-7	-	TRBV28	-	TGTGCCAGCACCCTTCTCGGGAGAACCTACGAGCAGTACTTC	CASTLLGRTYEQYF
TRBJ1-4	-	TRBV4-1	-	TGCGCCAGCTCCGGGATGGCCCCTGCTGAAAAACTGTTTTTT	CASSGMAPAEKLFF
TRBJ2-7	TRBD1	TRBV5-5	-	TGTGCCAGCAGCTTGGACAGGGGGCTGTGGGAGCAGTACTTC	CASSLDRGLWEQYF
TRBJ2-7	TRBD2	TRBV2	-	TGTGCCAGCCATGATTCCAGTGGACTAGCGGGAGTCTACGAGCAGTACTTC	CASHDSSGLAGVYEQYF
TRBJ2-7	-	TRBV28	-	TGTGCCCTGCCAACCGTCGGACTTAGCGAGCAGTACTTC	CALPTVGLSEQYF
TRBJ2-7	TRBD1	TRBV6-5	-	TGTGCCAGCAGTTACTCGCTTGGGACAGCATCCGAGCAGTACTTC	CASSYSLGTASEQYF
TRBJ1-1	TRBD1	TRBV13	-	TGTGCCAGCTCTCTCATAGGGGGCCCTGAAGCTTTCTTT	CASSLIGGPEAFF
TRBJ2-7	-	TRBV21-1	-	TGTGCCAGCAGCAAAGTGGGGACTAGCGGGACCAGCCCGGGAGAGCAGTACTTC	CASSKVGTSGTSPGEQYF
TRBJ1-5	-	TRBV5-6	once	TGTGCCAGCAGCTTAGGTTCGACACCTAATCAGCCCCAGCATTTT	CASSLGSTPNQPQHF
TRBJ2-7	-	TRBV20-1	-	TGCAGTGCTAGTGAGAGTGGCGAGCAGTACTTC	CSASESGEQYF
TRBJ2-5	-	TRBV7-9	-	TGTGCCAGCAGCTTTGCGTCTGGAGAGACCCAGTACTTC	CASSFASGETQYF